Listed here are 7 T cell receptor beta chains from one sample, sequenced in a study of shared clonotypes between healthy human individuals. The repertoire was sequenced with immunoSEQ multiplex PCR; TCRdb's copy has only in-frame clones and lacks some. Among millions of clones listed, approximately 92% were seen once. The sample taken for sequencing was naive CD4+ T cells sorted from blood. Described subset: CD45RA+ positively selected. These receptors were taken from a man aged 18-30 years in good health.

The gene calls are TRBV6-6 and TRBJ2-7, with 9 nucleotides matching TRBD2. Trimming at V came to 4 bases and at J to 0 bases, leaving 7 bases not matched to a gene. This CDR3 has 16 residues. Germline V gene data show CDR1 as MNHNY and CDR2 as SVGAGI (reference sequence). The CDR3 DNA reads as TGTGCCAGCAGTTCTTCTAGCGGGACGTACTCCTACGAGCAGTACTTC. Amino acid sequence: CASSSSSGTYSYEQYF.

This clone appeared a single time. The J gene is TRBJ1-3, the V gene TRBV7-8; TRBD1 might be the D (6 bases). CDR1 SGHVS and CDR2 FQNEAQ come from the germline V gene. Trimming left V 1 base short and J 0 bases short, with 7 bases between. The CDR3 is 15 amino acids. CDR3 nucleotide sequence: TGTGCCAGCAGCTTAGGGGGGCCCTCTGGAAACACCATATATTTT. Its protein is CASSLGGPSGNTIYF.

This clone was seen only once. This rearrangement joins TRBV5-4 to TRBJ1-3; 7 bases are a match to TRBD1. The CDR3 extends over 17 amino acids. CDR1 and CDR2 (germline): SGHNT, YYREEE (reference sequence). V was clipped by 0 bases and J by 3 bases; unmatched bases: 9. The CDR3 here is CASSLGGQGEVGNTIYF. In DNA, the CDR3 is TGTGCCAGCAGCTTGGGAGGCCAGGGGGAAGTTGGAAACACCATATATTTT.

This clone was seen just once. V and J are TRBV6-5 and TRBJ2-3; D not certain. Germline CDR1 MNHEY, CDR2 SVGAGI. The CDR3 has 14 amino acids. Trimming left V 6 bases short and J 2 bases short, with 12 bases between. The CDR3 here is CASRLLRNTDTQYF. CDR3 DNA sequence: TGTGCCAGCAGGCTTCTCCGGAACACAGATACGCAGTATTTT.

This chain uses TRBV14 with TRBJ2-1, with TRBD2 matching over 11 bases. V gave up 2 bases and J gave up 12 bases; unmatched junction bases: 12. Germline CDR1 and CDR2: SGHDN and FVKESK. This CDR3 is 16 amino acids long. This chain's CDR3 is CASSQLTSGAEGVQFF. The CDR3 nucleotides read TGTGCCAGCAGCCAATTGACTAGCGGGGCTGAGGGGGTGCAGTTCTTC.

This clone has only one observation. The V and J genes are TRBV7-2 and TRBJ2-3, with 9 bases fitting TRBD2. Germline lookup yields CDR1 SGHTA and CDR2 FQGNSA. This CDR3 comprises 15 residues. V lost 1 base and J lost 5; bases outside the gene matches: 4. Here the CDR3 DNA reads TGTGCCAGCAGCTTAGGGACTAGCGTTGGAGATACGCAGTATTTT. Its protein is CASSLGTSVGDTQYF.

CDR3 amino acids: CSVEAGDSYEQYF. As DNA, the CDR3 is TGCAGCGTTGAGGCAGGGGACTCCTACGAGCAGTACTTC. V gene TRBV29-1 combines with J gene TRBJ2-7; a weak D match, TRBD1 (6 bases). This CDR3 contains 13 residues. Trimming removed 3 bases from V and 0 bases from J, with 9 bases in between. The germline V gene has CDR1 SQVTM and CDR2 ANQGSEA.